The 23 T cell receptor beta chains below come from one sample, sequenced in a study of blood T cells in healthy people across ages. PCR was performed a second time for about 7 to 11 cycles using a sample-barcoded 5' primer and a J-beta primer mix. Each CDR3 protein is one row after TCRdb ran MiXCR on the 5' RACE reads. The table lists around 1,500,000 distinct CDR3 sequences, 28% of them singletons. The sample was blood. These receptors came from a woman aged 25 to 45 in good health.

V and J are TRBV20-1 and TRBJ1-4; D remains ambiguous. The V and J ends lost 6 bases and 8 bases respectively, with 16 bases between them. CDR3 length equals 13 residues. Germline V gives CDR1 DFQATT, CDR2 SNEGSKA (reference sequence). CDR3 protein: CSASALRGEKLFF. The DNA for the CDR3 is TGCAGTGCCTCAGCACTCCGAGGGGAAAAACTGTTTTTT.

As for this clonotype: One base away lies a much larger clone, so this may be a sequencing read error. The chain combines TRBV10-3 with TRBJ2-1; tentative D call: TRBD1 (6 bases). CDR3 length: 14 residues. CDR1 is ENHRY, CDR2 SYGVKD, per germline. In DNA form, the CDR3 reads TGTGCCACCAGTCCCGGGACATCTTACAATGAGCAGTTCTTC. It yields the protein CATSPGTSYNEQFF.

The chain joins TRBV3-1 to TRBJ2-1, with D possibly being TRBD2 (6 bases). CDR1 and CDR2 (germline): LGHDT, YNNKEL (reference sequence). The V end was cut by 6 bases, the J end by 2 bases, with 14 bases between. There are 15 residues in the CDR3. CDR3 bases: TGTGCCAGCAGTGCGGGACTCAGGGCCTACAATGAGCAGTTCTTC. Translated, it gives CASSAGLRAYNEQFF.

The chain joins TRBV20-1 to TRBJ1-5; TRBD1 might be the D (6 bases). Germline loops: CDR1 DFQATT, CDR2 SNEGSKA (reference sequence). The CDR3 runs to 13 residues. V lost 2 bases and J lost 6, with 11 bases in between. CDR3 amino acids: CSARQGMGQPQHF. The CDR3, as DNA: TGCAGTGCTAGACAGGGGATGGGTCAGCCCCAGCATTTT.

This sequence joins TRBV5-1 and TRBJ2-7, with D possibly being TRBD1 or TRBD2 (5 bases each). The ends were cut back, 5 bases at V and 4 bases at J, with 19 bases in the middle. Germline values: CDR1 SGHRS, CDR2 YFSETQ. The CDR3 consists of 15 residues. CDR3 protein: CASRLRDGVDYEQYF. DNA of the CDR3: TGCGCCAGCAGACTCCGGGACGGGGTTGATTACGAGCAGTACTTC.

This clonotype has more than one count but fewer than ten. The J gene is TRBJ1-5, the V gene TRBV3-1; D unclear. The germline CDR1 and CDR2 sequences are LGHDT and YNNKEL (reference sequence). This CDR3 has 14 amino acids. The V and J ends lost 4 bases and 4 bases respectively, with 11 bases between them. The CDR3 nucleotides read TGTGCCAGCAGCCGTCAGAATGAGAATCAGCCCCAGCATTTT. Translated: CASSRQNENQPQHF.

CDR3 bases: TGCAGTGCGAAAACTAGCACATTAGATACGCAGTATTTT. Amino acid sequence: CSAKTSTLDTQYF. V and J are TRBV20-1 and TRBJ2-3; D is possibly TRBD2 (6 bases). CDR1 is DFQATT and CDR2 is SNEGSKA in the germline V gene (reference sequence). This CDR3 is 13 amino acids long. Trimming took 6 bases from V and 5 from J, leaving 15 bases between them.

The chain has TRBV5-4 and TRBJ1-1, with D possibly TRBD1 on 6 matching bases. CDR1 and CDR2 (germline): SGHNT, YYREEE (reference sequence). Between the trimmed V and J ends, which lost 2 bases and 4 bases, there was a span of 12 bases. There are 14 residues in the CDR3. The CDR3 DNA is TGTGCCAGCAGCTTAGACAGGTTGACCACTGAAGCTTTCTTT. Translation gives CASSLDRLTTEAFF.

This clonotype showed up just a few times. The V gene is TRBV20-1, the J gene TRBJ2-2; no clear D. With 3 bases removed from V and 7 bases from J, the gap between germline ends came to 12 bases. Germline CDR1 DFQATT, CDR2 SNEGSKA (reference sequence). This CDR3 spans 13 amino acids. The CDR3 bases are TGCAGTGCTAGTGGACCCCCACACGGGGAGCTGTTTTTT. This sequence encodes CSASGPPHGELFF.

This clonotype was seen repeatedly, ten times or more. V and J are TRBV6-6 and TRBJ2-7; D gene unclear. The length of the CDR3 is 13 residues. Germline V lookup: CDR1 MNHNY, CDR2 SVGAGI (reference sequence). The V and J ends lost 5 bases and 6 bases respectively, with 14 bases between them. CDR3 sequence (DNA): TGTGCCAGCAGTCGACTGGTCTGGGGCGAGCAGTACTTC. This gives the protein CASSRLVWGEQYF.

J is TRBJ2-2 and V is TRBV24-1, with 8 bases matching TRBD1. The CDR3 extends over 16 amino acids. The germline CDR1 and CDR2 sequences are KGHDR and SFDVKD. The junction had 8 bases not matched to a gene; V was cut back by 4 bases and J by 5 bases. CDR3 protein: CATSESGTGVTGELFF. The CDR3 DNA is TGTGCCACCAGTGAATCCGGGACAGGTGTTACCGGGGAGCTGTTTTTT.

The chain has TRBV6-6 and TRBJ2-5; 11 bases are shared with TRBD2. The CDR3 loop spans 16 amino acids. In germline, CDR1 is MNHNY, CDR2 SVGAGI (reference sequence). V lost 5 bases and J lost 5; bases outside the gene matches: 10. The CDR3, as DNA: TGTGCCAGCAGTCCAGTTTTAGCGGGGGGGCAGGAGACCCAGTACTTC. It encodes CASSPVLAGGQETQYF.

This clonotype was recorded a few times. The chain carries TRBV7-2 and TRBJ2-1; 12 bases agree with TRBD2. Germline lookup yields CDR1 SGHTA and CDR2 FQGNSA. V lost 3 bases, J lost 10 bases, and 7 bases stayed unmatched. The CDR3 loop spans 15 amino acids. CDR3 region: CASSLTSGGLSEQFF. The DNA of the CDR3 is TGTGCCAGCAGCTTGACTAGCGGGGGCCTCTCCGAGCAGTTCTTC.

This chain joins TRBV29-1 and TRBJ2-7; D remains ambiguous. The CDR3 has 15 amino acids. The V and J ends lost 0 bases and 2 bases respectively, with 14 bases between them. Germline CDR1 reads SQVTM; CDR2 reads ANQGSEA. In DNA form, the CDR3 reads TGCAGCGTTGAAGATATAGGGCAGGCTACCTACGAGCAGTACTTC. This codes for CSVEDIGQATYEQYF.

This clonotype was seen only a few times. The germline gene is not matched at one end of the junction; a read error may be the cause. The V and J genes are TRBV5-1 and TRBJ2-7, with 9 positions matching TRBD1. CDR3 length equals 15 residues. CDR1 SGHRS and CDR2 YFSETQ come from the germline V gene. CDR3 loop: CASSFPDRGNYVQYF. The CDR3 DNA reads TGCGCCAGCAGCTTCCCGGACAGGGGAAACTACGTGCAGTACTTC.

This clonotype was picked up a small number of times. The V call is TRBV6-6, the J call TRBJ2-5; 7 nucleotides align to TRBD1. CDR1 MNHNY and CDR2 SVGAGI come from the germline V gene (reference sequence). V shed 8 bases, J shed 5 bases, and the junction held 8 bases outside the gene matches. The CDR3 is made up of 13 amino acids. The CDR3 DNA reads TGTGCCAGCCGGGACAGTGATGGCGAGACCCAGTACTTC. It specifies CASRDSDGETQYF.

Only a few counts were recorded for this clonotype. The chain links TRBV5-1 to TRBJ2-5; TRBD2 is a possible D gene (6 bases). The germline V gene has CDR1 SGHRS and CDR2 YFSETQ. The ends were cut back, 0 bases at V and 4 bases at J, with 13 bases in the middle. The CDR3 runs to 15 residues. The CDR3: CASSLEVGTRETQYF. In nucleotides, the CDR3 is TGCGCCAGCAGCTTGGAGGTGGGGACTCGAGAGACCCAGTACTTC. The variable domain in full, with the rest retrieved from reference TRBV5-1 and TRBJ2-5, is KAGVTQTPRYLIKTRGQQVTLSCSPISGHRSVSWYQQTPGQGLQFLFEYFSETQRNKGNFPGRFSGRQFSNSRSEMNVSTLELGDSALYLCASSLEVGTRETQYFGPGTRLLVL.

This clonotype was counted between two and nine times. V gene TRBV12-3 or TRBV12-4 combines with J gene TRBJ2-1, with 11 bases aligning to TRBD2. TRBJ2-7 matches the DNA end more closely, so the J call is doubtful. This CDR3 is 15 amino acids long. CDR3 sequence reads: CASSFSGGAINEQYF. In nucleotides, the CDR3 is TGTGCCAGCAGTTTTAGCGGGGGGGCCATCAATGAGCAGTACTTC.

This clonotype was detected only a few times. The rearrangement joins TRBV28 to TRBJ1-2; a weak D match, TRBD1 (5 bases). The germline V gene has CDR1 MDHEN and CDR2 SYDVKM. The CDR3 spans 15 residues. V was shortened by 2 bases and J by 0 bases, with 10 bases between the two germline ends. CDR3 region: CASSLGAATNYGYTF. CDR3 nucleotides: TGTGCCAGCAGTTTAGGGGCAGCGACTAACTATGGCTACACCTTC.

The table lists this clonotype with many counts. The chain links TRBV5-1 to TRBJ2-7; D is undetermined. V dropped 0 bases and J dropped 3 bases, with 7 bases sitting between them. CDR1 and CDR2 (germline): SGHRS, YFSETQ. The CDR3 sequence is 13 residues long. This CDR3 reads CASSLDTDYEQYF. The CDR3 region has the DNA TGCGCCAGCAGCTTGGACACCGACTACGAGCAGTACTTC.

As to this clonotype: A much larger clone is a single base away; this may be a read error. The chain employs TRBV10-1 and TRBJ2-4; possible D gene TRBD2, 6 bases. This CDR3 region has 18 residues. The germline gives CDR1 WNHNN, CDR2 SYGVQD (reference sequence). CDR3 loop: CASSESMDGGLTKNIQYF. The DNA of the CDR3 is TGCGCAAGCAGTGAGTCGATGGACGGGGGATTGACCAAAAACATTCAGTACTTC.

This clonotype occurred a few times. The gene calls are TRBV10-3 and TRBJ2-3; tentative D call: TRBD1 (7 bases). The germline gives CDR1 ENHRY, CDR2 SYGVKD. V gave up 3 bases and J gave up 1 base, with 14 bases separating them. The length of the CDR3 is 16 residues. CDR3 region: CAISDLGGTGTDTQYF. The CDR3 nucleotides are TGTGCCATCAGTGATCTAGGGGGGACAGGCACAGATACGCAGTATTTT.

At least ten counts were recorded for this clonotype. The chain is built from TRBV11-2 and TRBJ2-1; the match to TRBD2 covers 9 bases. Losses at the gene ends were 0 bases for V and 4 bases for J; bases not matched to a gene: 4. Germline CDR1 SGHAT, CDR2 FQNNGV. This CDR3 spans 16 amino acids. In DNA, the CDR3 is TGTGCCAGCAGCTTAGATCGCCTAGCGGGATACAATGAGCAGTTCTTC. This gives the protein CASSLDRLAGYNEQFF.